This T cell receptor (beta chain) was sequenced for a study of cytomegalovirus exposure and HLA in healthy donors. The CDR3 has 11 residues. Germline CDR1 reads MNHEY; CDR2 reads SVGAGI. Trimming left V 6 bases short and J 2 bases short, with 5 bases between. The PCR had 60 Vbeta and 13 Jbeta primers. Profiled with immunoSEQ multiplex PCR; TCRdb holds only in-frame clones, not every one. The repertoire holds roughly 150,000 clones, almost 85% seen once, with about 5.6% in the top ten. This receptor was identified in a man aged 25 to 45 in good health and CMV-seropositive. Sequencing used PBMCs. The chain combines TRBV6-5 with TRBJ2-7; D is uncertain. The CDR3 sequence is CASRTTYEQYF. For the CDR3, the DNA is TGTGCCAGCAGGACAACCTACGAGCAGTACTTC.